Shown below are 25 T cell receptor beta chains from a single sample sequenced in a study of regulatory T cells in long-lasting Graves disease. Library construction for TCR beta used iRepertoire HTBI primers and Arm-PCR of CDR3 regions. TCRdb re-analysed the multiplex PCR reads in MiXCR, keeping a single row per CDR3 protein. Of 200,000 to 250,000 distinct CDR3 sequences listed, approximately 19% are singletons. Time point in this sample: newly diagnosed GD, antithyroid drugs for less than 3 months. PBMC RNA served as the TCR library source. These data were also reused for a study on T cells in Graves' hyperthyroidism and ophthalmopathy.

The source was peripheral blood mononuclear cells (PBMCs), collected at new diagnosis, from a patient treated with antithyroid drugs. These receptors originate from a woman aged 25 to 39 with Graves disease.

This clonotype was seen many times. This rearrangement joins TRBV20-1 to TRBJ2-1, with TRBD1 identical over 9 bases. This CDR3 comprises 15 residues. The ends lost 4 bases at V and 6 bases at J; junction bases unmatched: 10. The V gene's germline CDR1 is DFQATT and CDR2 SNEGSKA (reference sequence). CDR3 coding DNA: TGCAGTGCTACGTTTGGGACAGGGAATAGCAATGAGCAGTTCTTC. Residues: CSATFGTGNSNEQFF.

This clonotype was found many times. This rearrangement joins TRBV29-1 to TRBJ1-1; 8 bases agree with TRBD1. V shed 5 bases, J shed 6 bases, and the junction held 8 bases outside the gene matches. The V gene's germline CDR1 is SQVTM and CDR2 ANQGSEA. CDR3 length: 13 amino acids. CDR3: CSVSQGVSSEAFF. CDR3 nucleotide sequence: TGCAGCGTTTCACAGGGGGTATCTTCTGAAGCTTTCTTT.

This chain joins TRBV7-6 and TRBJ1-1, with D unresolved. Germline loops: CDR1 SGHVS, CDR2 FNYEAQ. The CDR3 is 14 amino acids. Trimming removed 1 base at V and 2 bases at J, with 8 bases between. The CDR3 protein is CASSLGPANTEAFF. The CDR3 nucleotides read TGTGCCAGCAGCTTAGGACCGGCTAACACTGAAGCTTTCTTT.

This clonotype was detected many times. The V gene is TRBV4-1, the J gene TRBJ2-5; D may be TRBD2 (5 bases). Between the trimmed V and J ends, which lost 6 bases and 2 bases, there was a span of 16 bases. The CDR3 totals 15 residues. The germline CDR1 and CDR2 sequences are MGHRA and YSYEKL. This chain's CDR3 is CASSPIGLAQETQYF. CDR3 in DNA: TGCGCCAGCAGTCCTATAGGGCTAGCACAAGAGACCCAGTACTTC.

This clonotype was seen ten or more times. The genes are TRBV2 and TRBJ2-7; D unclear. Trimming shortened V by 7 bases and J by 2 bases, and 12 bases separated the two germline ends. The germline gives CDR1 SNHLY, CDR2 FYNNEI. This CDR3 contains 13 residues. CDR3 amino acids: CASNSRPPYEQYF. The CDR3 nucleotides are TGTGCCAGCAACTCCCGGCCCCCCTACGAGCAGTACTTC.

This clonotype was counted only a few times. Possible read error: a much larger clone is one base away. The CDR3 does not close with the conserved phenylalanine or tryptophan, likely indicating a read error. J is TRBJ1-1 and V is TRBV6-2 or TRBV6-3, with 8 bases aligning to TRBD1. Germline trimming cut 7 bases from V and 1 base from J; bases unmatched to any gene: 2. Looked up from germline, CDR1 is MNHEY and CDR2 is SVGEGT. The CDR3 sequence is 13 residues long. This CDR3 reads CASTRGPNTEAFL. The CDR3 bases are TGTGCCAGCACCAGGGGGCCGAACACTGAAGCTTTCCTT.

The table lists this clonotype with many counts. The chain couples TRBV12-3 or TRBV12-4 to TRBJ2-3, with 11 positions matching TRBD2. The CDR3 is made up of 16 amino acids. J was trimmed by 5 bases and V by 2 bases; bases with no gene match: 6. Written as DNA, the CDR3 is TGTGCCAGCAGTTTAATTAGCGGGGGGGCGGGAGATACGCAGTATTTT. Encoded protein: CASSLISGGAGDTQYF.

This clonotype was seen ten or more times. This sequence joins TRBV11-2 and TRBJ1-4; D is perhaps TRBD1 (6 bases). CDR1 is SGHAT, CDR2 FQNNGV, per germline. V was cut by 3 bases and J by 8 bases, with 19 bases left in between. The CDR3 loop spans 16 amino acids. Here the CDR3 DNA reads TGTGCCAGCAGCTTTGGAGGGGGGGTGTCGATCGAAAAACTGTTTTTT. As protein: CASSFGGGVSIEKLFF.

Only a few counts were recorded for this clonotype. An end of the junction differs from the germline gene, which may be a read error. The chain carries TRBV7-9 and TRBJ2-5; D remains ambiguous. The germline gives CDR1 SEHNR, CDR2 FQNEAQ (reference sequence). There are 13 residues in the CDR3. This chain's CDR3 is CASNLNSQETQYF. CDR3 bases: TGTGCCAGCAACTTAAACTCCCAAGAGACCCAGTACTTC.

This clonotype appeared many times. V gene TRBV20-1 combines with J gene TRBJ2-2; 13 nucleotides agree with TRBD2. There are 15 residues in the CDR3. After removal of 8 bases from V and 7 bases from J, the junction contained 10 bases not matched to a gene. Germline lookup yields CDR1 DFQATT and CDR2 SNEGSKA (reference sequence). The DNA of the CDR3 is TGCAGTCTCACCCGGGGACTAGCGGGAAGCGGGGAGCTGTTTTTT. This sequence encodes CSLTRGLAGSGELFF.

At least ten counts were recorded for this clonotype. The chain links TRBV27 to TRBJ1-4; D possibly corresponds to TRBD1 (5 bases). Germline V gene sequence: CDR1 MNHEY, CDR2 SMNVEV (reference sequence). Trimming stripped 5 bases from V and 8 bases from J, with 18 bases between. The CDR3 spans 15 residues. The DNA of the CDR3 is TGTGCCAGCAGTAAATCCCAGGGAGGGCGGGAAAAACTGTTTTTT. It encodes CASSKSQGGREKLFF.

This clonotype was recorded a few times. This could be a read error, since a much larger clone is one nucleotide away. The gene calls are TRBV2 and TRBJ2-5, with no clear D. Per the germline V gene, CDR1 is SNHLY and CDR2 is FYNNEI. CDR3 length: 14 residues. V shed 6 bases and J shed 7 bases, with 18 bases lying between them. CDR3 amino acids: CASSASADRATQYF. The CDR3 coding sequence is TGTGCCAGCAGCGCCAGCGCTGATAGGGCGACCCAGTACTTC.

This clonotype occurred many times. The rearrangement joins TRBV3-1 to TRBJ1-1, with D perhaps matching TRBD1 (5 bases). The length of the CDR3 is 16 residues. CDR1 is LGHDT and CDR2 is YNNKEL in the germline V gene (reference sequence). V was shortened by 4 bases and J by 2 bases, with 17 bases between the two germline ends. The CDR3 nucleotides read TGTGCCAGCAGCCCATCTATTCGGACAACCAACACTGAAGCTTTCTTT. It yields the protein CASSPSIRTTNTEAFF.

This clonotype was seen repeatedly, ten times or more. This chain links TRBV19 with TRBJ2-1, with 9 bases matching TRBD2. CDR3 length equals 15 residues. The germline gives CDR1 LNHDA, CDR2 SQIVND (reference sequence). The V segment lost 3 bases and the J segment 4 bases; nucleotides outside the gene matches: 4. CDR3 in amino acids: CASSMISGGYNEQFF. In DNA, the CDR3 is TGTGCCAGTAGTATGATTAGCGGGGGATACAATGAGCAGTTCTTC.

The chain links TRBV12-3 or TRBV12-4 to TRBJ2-7, with no clear D. Trimming removed 2 bases at V and 6 bases at J, with 8 bases between. The CDR3 totals 12 residues. CDR3: CASSLPPSEQYF. CDR3 coding DNA: TGTGCCAGCAGTTTACCCCCTAGCGAGCAGTACTTC.

In its sample, this clonotype was seen many times. The chain combines TRBV5-6 with TRBJ1-2; weak D call: TRBD1 (5 bases). The CDR3 has 13 residues. V was cut by 2 bases and J by 4 bases, with 9 bases left in between. Germline loops: CDR1 SGHDT, CDR2 YYEEEE. The CDR3 protein is CASSLEQAYGYTF. In nucleotides, the CDR3 is TGTGCCAGCAGCTTAGAACAGGCCTATGGCTACACCTTC.

At least ten counts were recorded for this clonotype. The genes are TRBV2 and TRBJ1-2; a possible D gene is TRBD1 (6 bases). Germline assignment: CDR1 SNHLY and CDR2 FYNNEI. The CDR3 has 15 amino acids. V was shortened by 0 bases and J by 8 bases, with 16 bases between the two germline ends. The CDR3 region has the DNA TGTGCCAGCAGTGAAGCCCAAAGGGGGGCTGGAGGCTACACCTTC. Its translation: CASSEAQRGAGGYTF. Full variable domain (outside the CDR3, taken from reference TRBV2 and TRBJ1-2): EPEVTQTPSHQVTQMGQEVILRCVPISNHLYFYWYRQILGQKVEFLVSFYNNEISEKSEIFDDQFSVERPDGSNFTLKIRSTKLEDSAMYFCASSEAQRGAGGYTFGSGTRLTVV.

This clonotype was counted many times. The junction shows a germline mismatch at one end, possibly a read error. The chain uses TRBV7-2 and TRBJ2-5; 7 bases match TRBD2. CDR3 length equals 16 residues. CDR1 is SGHTA, CDR2 FQGNSA, per germline. CDR3 in amino acids: CASSVIGRGNQGTQYF. The CDR3 nucleotides read TGTGCCAGCAGCGTTATAGGGCGGGGGAACCAAGGGACCCAGTACTTC.

The chain employs TRBV28 and TRBJ1-2; D is ambiguous. This CDR3 has 18 residues. The V gene's germline CDR1 is MDHEN and CDR2 SYDVKM. Trimming took 7 bases from V and 3 from J, leaving 27 bases between them. CDR3 DNA sequence: TGTGCCAGCAATTCTTCCACCTCCCGTCGAACAGAATACTATGGCTACACCTTC. It translates to CASNSSTSRRTEYYGYTF.

This clonotype was detected many times. The rearrangement links TRBV5-1 to TRBJ2-2; the D gene is possibly TRBD1 (6 bases). The V gene's germline CDR1 is SGHRS and CDR2 YFSETQ. The CDR3 has 15 amino acids. Trimming took off 2 bases at V and 4 bases at J, with 12 bases between the two ends. The CDR3 reads CASSLVGGTTGELFF. CDR3 bases: TGCGCCAGCAGCTTAGTAGGGGGAACCACCGGGGAGCTGTTTTTT. Looking up the rest from reference TRBV5-1 and TRBJ2-2 gives the full variable domain: KAGVTQTPRYLIKTRGQQVTLSCSPISGHRSVSWYQQTPGQGLQFLFEYFSETQRNKGNFPGRFSGRQFSNSRSEMNVSTLELGDSALYLCASSLVGGTTGELFFGEGSRLTVL.

This clonotype was seen repeatedly, ten times or more. The V call is TRBV27, the J call TRBJ2-2; D remains unclear. V lost 5 bases, J lost 2 bases, and 9 bases lay in between. The V gene's germline CDR1 is MNHEY and CDR2 SMNVEV (reference sequence). The CDR3 has 14 residues. CDR3 DNA sequence: TGTGCCAGCAGTCCCAGGCGAAACACCGGGGAGCTGTTTTTT. Amino acids: CASSPRRNTGELFF.

Ten or more counts support this clonotype. The rearrangement uses TRBV6-1 and TRBJ2-7, with 8 positions matching TRBD2. J lost 4 bases, V lost 7 bases, and 9 bases had no gene match. The CDR3 length is 14 residues. Per germline, CDR1 MNHNS and CDR2 SASEGT. CDR3 sequence: CASTLKTSAYEQYF. CDR3 coding DNA: TGTGCCAGCACCCTTAAGACTAGCGCGTACGAGCAGTACTTC.

This clonotype showed up many times. The chain employs TRBV3-1 and TRBJ2-1; 11 nucleotides match TRBD2. CDR1 LGHDT and CDR2 YNNKEL come from the germline V gene (reference sequence). V trimming: 4 bases; J trimming: 9 bases; junction bases outside the gene matches: 14. This CDR3 spans 17 amino acids. The CDR3 DNA sequence: TGTGCCAGCAGCCTTGGGTTAGCGGGGGGGCTTATGGGTGAGCAGTTCTTC. Translation gives CASSLGLAGGLMGEQFF.

Worth noting for this clonotype: This sequence is one base from a far larger clone and is likely a read error. V gene TRBV11-2 combines with J gene TRBJ1-1, with D uncertain. With 4 bases removed from V and 6 bases from J, the gap between germline ends came to 12 bases. The CDR3 is 13 amino acids. Germline V gene lookup returns CDR1 SGHAT and CDR2 FQNNGV. The CDR3 loop is CASSSLAPAEAFF. CDR3 DNA sequence: TGTGCCAGCAGCTCCCTCGCGCCGGCTGAAGCTTTCTTT.

This clonotype came up many times. The chain couples TRBV24-1 to TRBJ2-2; a weak D match, TRBD2 (5 bases). Trimming took 3 bases from V and 1 from J, leaving 8 bases between them. This CDR3 comprises 15 residues. CDR1 KGHDR and CDR2 SFDVKD come from the germline V gene. The CDR3 sequence is CATSDPSGNTGELFF. The CDR3 DNA is TGTGCCACCAGTGATCCAAGCGGGAACACCGGGGAGCTGTTTTTT.